The 27 T cell receptor beta chains listed next were all sequenced from one sample in a study of beta chain features in type 1 diabetes. Study-wide results and caveats: Moderate yet significant TCRB CDR3 shortening was seen in Type 1 diabetes patients in all four CD4+ subsets.

Every isolated RNA sample was fully reverse transcribed, so sequencing captured expressed TCRB transcripts. The protocol was immunoSEQ multiplex PCR, while the TCRdb copy is restricted to in-frame clones and leaves out a portion. The profile shows some 17,000 clones, about 70% of them singletons. These receptors' targets are unknown. Input material: stem cell memory CD4+ T cells from blood. Receptors were obtained from a man in his thirties or forties with type 1 diabetes.

The chain couples TRBV18 to TRBJ1-2; TRBD1 agrees at 7 bases. Unmatched junction bases numbered 16, after V lost 4 bases and J lost 14 bases. CDR1 and CDR2 from the germline V gene are KGHSH and LQKENI. This CDR3 region has 14 residues. The CDR3 DNA reads as TGTGCCAGCTCACACGGGGACAGTGGAATGGGGTCGACCTTC. Protein sequence: CASSHGDSGMGSTF.

V and J are TRBV6-5 and TRBJ2-3; possibly TRBD2 for D (5 bases). The CDR3 extends over 15 amino acids. CDR1 MNHEY and CDR2 SVGAGI come from the germline V gene. V was trimmed by 2 bases and J by 2 bases, leaving 11 bases between them. CDR3: CASSYEGSFTDTQYF. The DNA of the CDR3 is TGTGCCAGCAGTTACGAGGGATCTTTCACAGATACGCAGTATTTT.

The chain carries TRBV4-1 and TRBJ1-1; 7 nucleotides agree with TRBD1. The ends lost 4 bases at V and 1 base at J; junction bases unmatched: 15. CDR1 and CDR2 (germline): MGHRA, YSYEKL. The CDR3 sequence is 18 residues long. For the CDR3, the DNA is TGCGCCAGCAGCCGGAAAAGACAGGGAAGTAAAACGAACACTGAAGCTTTCTTT. As protein: CASSRKRQGSKTNTEAFF.

The gene calls are TRBV9 and TRBJ1-2; D is possibly TRBD1 (5 bases). The CDR3 has 17 amino acids. V lost 3 bases, J lost 0 bases, and 18 bases lay in between. The germline gives CDR1 SGDLS, CDR2 YYNGEE. The CDR3 here is CASSGRGRDLSNYGYTF. The CDR3 DNA follows: TGTGCCAGCAGCGGGAGGGGCAGGGACCTGTCTAACTATGGCTACACCTTC.

This clone was counted only a few times. V usage is TRBV27 and J usage is TRBJ2-7; 10 nucleotides match TRBD2. V lost 4 bases, J lost 2 bases, and 8 bases stayed unmatched. Germline CDR1 MNHEY, CDR2 SMNVEV (reference sequence). The CDR3 extends over 16 amino acids. The CDR3 sequence: CASSYAGTSATYEQYF. Here the CDR3 DNA reads TGTGCCAGCAGTTACGCCGGGACTAGCGCTACCTACGAGCAGTACTTC.

V is TRBV19 and J is TRBJ1-5, with 7 bases aligning to TRBD1. CDR1 is LNHDA, CDR2 SQIVND, per germline (reference sequence). The CDR3 has 15 amino acids. The J segment lost 2 bases and the V segment lost 9 bases, leaving 10 bases of the junction unmatched. DNA for the CDR3: TGTGCCAGCAGATCCTTGACAGGGCGCAATCAGCCCCAGCATTTT. It translates to CASRSLTGRNQPQHF.

J is TRBJ2-3 and V is TRBV5-6; the match to TRBD2 covers 12 bases. V lost 2 bases, J lost 4 bases, and 8 bases stayed unmatched. Looked up from germline, CDR1 is SGHDT and CDR2 is YYEEEE. CDR3 length equals 17 residues. DNA for the CDR3: TGTGCCAGCAGCTTTAGGGGGACTAGCGGGCACGCAGATACGCAGTATTTT. It translates to CASSFRGTSGHADTQYF. Using reference TRBV5-6 and TRBJ2-3 for the parts outside the CDR3, the full variable domain is DAGVTQSPTHLIKTRGQQVTLRCSPKSGHDTVSWYQQALGQGPQFIFQYYEEEERQRGNFPDRFSGHQFPNYSSELNVNALLLGDSALYLCASSFRGTSGHADTQYFGPGTRLTVL.

The gene calls are TRBV5-1 and TRBJ2-1, with 11 nucleotides matching TRBD2. The germline gives CDR1 SGHRS, CDR2 YFSETQ. The V segment lost 5 bases and the J segment 9 bases; nucleotides outside the gene matches: 7. This CDR3 is built from 14 residues. The CDR3 DNA reads as TGCGCCAGCAGGACTAGCGGGGACGTTGGTGAGCAGTTCTTC. Translating gives CASRTSGDVGEQFF.

This clone was seen more than once but under ten times. The chain couples TRBV4-3 to TRBJ2-4; D is possibly TRBD1 (5 bases). Germline CDR1 and CDR2: LGHNA and YSLEER. V was clipped by 0 bases and J by 8 bases, with 11 bases between them. The CDR3 has 14 amino acids. Written as DNA, the CDR3 is TGCGCCAGCAGCCAAGATCGTGGCAGGGACATTCAGTACTTC. This translates into CASSQDRGRDIQYF.

This chain uses TRBV2 with TRBJ1-5; 8 nucleotides match TRBD1. With V trimmed by 4 bases and J by 7 bases, 6 bases remained unmatched. The germline CDR1 and CDR2 sequences are SNHLY and FYNNEI. CDR3 length: 14 residues. The CDR3 sequence is CASSGTGMEQPQHF. Here the CDR3 DNA reads TGTGCCAGCAGTGGGACAGGGATGGAGCAGCCCCAGCATTTT.

This chain uses TRBV7-9 with TRBJ2-4, with 9 positions matching TRBD1. This CDR3 has 15 residues. V lost 7 bases, J lost 7 bases, and 11 bases stayed unmatched. Per the germline V gene, CDR1 is SEHNR and CDR2 is FQNEAQ (reference sequence). DNA for the CDR3: TGTGCCAGCAATATACAGGGGGCTACGAGGAACATTCAGTACTTC. It translates to CASNIQGATRNIQYF.

The chain links TRBV19 to TRBJ1-1; D ambiguous. Germline V lookup: CDR1 LNHDA, CDR2 SQIVND (reference sequence). V gave up 6 bases and J gave up 5 bases, with 13 bases separating them. The CDR3 length is 13 residues. Here the CDR3 reads CASRGGAGTEAFF. Written as DNA, the CDR3 is TGTGCCAGTAGGGGTGGAGCGGGAACTGAAGCTTTCTTT.

The chain employs TRBV7-9 and TRBJ1-2; D is ambiguous. The germline V gene encodes CDR1 SEHNR and CDR2 FQNEAQ (reference sequence). The length of the CDR3 is 14 residues. V was cut by 3 bases and J by 7 bases, with 15 bases left in between. This chain's CDR3 is CASSFSRVSGGYTF. As DNA, the CDR3 is TGTGCCAGCAGCTTTAGTCGGGTGAGCGGTGGCTACACCTTC. The entire variable domain, with the rest obtained from reference TRBV7-9 and TRBJ1-2, is as follows: DTGVSQNPRHKITKRGQNVTFRCDPISEHNRLYWYRQTLGQGPEFLTYFQNEAQLEKSRLLSDRFSAERPKGSFSTLEIQRTEQGDSAMYLCASSFSRVSGGYTFGSGTRLTVV.

The V call is TRBV7-2, the J call TRBJ1-1; D is possibly TRBD1 (6 bases). V lost 5 bases and J lost 0, with 16 bases in between. CDR3 length: 16 residues. Germline assignment: CDR1 SGHTA and CDR2 FQGNSA. The CDR3 bases are TGTGCCAGCAGCCACCTACCAGGGGATTTGAACACTGAAGCTTTCTTT. This sequence encodes CASSHLPGDLNTEAFF.

This sequence joins TRBV7-2 and TRBJ2-3, with D unclear. Germline V gene data show CDR1 as SGHTA and CDR2 as FQGNSA. With 5 bases removed from V and 3 bases from J, the gap between germline ends came to 6 bases. The CDR3 totals 12 residues. The CDR3 protein is CASSRFTDTQYF. The CDR3 DNA reads TGTGCCAGCAGCCGTTTTACAGATACGCAGTATTTT.

The chain has TRBV28 and TRBJ1-2; D remains ambiguous. CDR1 is MDHEN, CDR2 SYDVKM, per germline. This CDR3 has 13 residues. V was trimmed by 7 bases and J by 4 bases, leaving 13 bases between them. The DNA of the CDR3 is TGTGCCAGCACCCAATCGAGCTTCTATGGCTACACCTTC. Its translation: CASTQSSFYGYTF.

The chain employs TRBV9 and TRBJ2-5; D may be TRBD1 (5 bases). This CDR3 is 16 amino acids long. V lost 0 bases and J lost 0, with 12 bases in between. Germline V gene sequence: CDR1 SGDLS, CDR2 YYNGEE. CDR3 loop: CASSVGRVGYQETQYF. The CDR3 coding sequence is TGTGCCAGCAGCGTAGGCAGGGTAGGGTACCAAGAGACCCAGTACTTC.

The V and J genes are TRBV5-5 and TRBJ1-5, with D possibly being TRBD1 (5 bases). This CDR3 has 15 residues. Trimming removed 2 bases from V and 7 bases from J, with 16 bases in between. CDR1 is SGHKS, CDR2 YYEKEE, per germline (reference sequence). The CDR3, as DNA: TGTGCCAGCAGCTTCCGTTGGGGGGTTGGCCAGCCCCAGCATTTT. Its protein product is CASSFRWGVGQPQHF.

The V and J genes are TRBV5-6 and TRBJ2-1; TRBD1 agrees at 9 bases. The germline V gene has CDR1 SGHDT and CDR2 YYEEEE. The CDR3 sequence is 16 residues long. With V trimmed by 0 bases and J by 4 bases, 5 bases remained unmatched. The CDR3 reads CASSLDDRGGYNEQFF. CDR3 nucleotides: TGTGCCAGCAGCTTGGATGACAGGGGGGGATACAATGAGCAGTTCTTC.

The V gene is TRBV5-1, the J gene TRBJ2-5, with D perhaps matching TRBD2 (6 bases). CDR3 length: 15 amino acids. Germline V gene sequence: CDR1 SGHRS, CDR2 YFSETQ. Trimming left V 0 bases short and J 4 bases short, with 13 bases between. CDR3: CASSLGFGGGETQYF. The CDR3 coding sequence is TGCGCCAGCAGCTTGGGCTTTGGGGGAGGAGAGACCCAGTACTTC.

This clone showed up just a few times. The chain has TRBV29-1 and TRBJ1-1; D uncertain. The CDR3 has 13 amino acids. Germline CDR1 and CDR2: SQVTM and ANQGSEA. Between the trimmed V and J ends, which lost 3 bases and 4 bases, there was a span of 12 bases. Written as DNA, the CDR3 is TGCAGCGTTGATCGGTATTCTGGCACTGAAGCTTTCTTT. Residues: CSVDRYSGTEAFF. Supplemented by reference TRBV29-1 and TRBJ1-1, the full variable domain reads SAVISQKPSRDICQRGTSLTIQCQVDSQVTMMFWYRQQPGQSLTLIATANQGSEATYESGFVIDKFPISRPNLTFSTLTVSNMSPEDSSIYLCSVDRYSGTEAFFGQGTRLTVV.

This clone appeared a few times. The rearrangement uses TRBV2 and TRBJ2-3; 10 bases agree with TRBD1. Germline trimming cut 7 bases from V and 6 bases from J; bases unmatched to any gene: 7. There are 14 residues in the CDR3. Germline CDR1 and CDR2: SNHLY and FYNNEI. CDR3 region: CASISTGGGDTQYF. The CDR3 DNA follows: TGTGCCAGCATTTCGACAGGGGGCGGGGATACGCAGTATTTT. The whole variable domain, remainder taken from reference TRBV2 and TRBJ2-3, is EPEVTQTPSHQVTQMGQEVILRCVPISNHLYFYWYRQILGQKVEFLVSFYNNEISEKSEIFDDQFSVERPDGSNFTLKIRSTKLEDSAMYFCASISTGGGDTQYFGPGTRLTVL.

CDR3 loop: CASSTDRDGEQYF. Written as DNA, the CDR3 is TGCGCCAGCAGCACCGACAGGGACGGCGAGCAGTACTTC. The V gene is TRBV5-1, the J gene TRBJ2-7; the match to TRBD1 covers 7 bases. Germline values: CDR1 SGHRS, CDR2 YFSETQ. The CDR3 is 13 residues long. The V gene end was trimmed by 4 bases and the J gene end by 6 bases; junction bases not matched to a gene: 7.

The chain carries TRBV2 and TRBJ2-3, with TRBD2 matching 10 bases. This CDR3 has 15 residues. J gave up 0 bases and V 6 bases, and 3 bases lay outside the gene matches. Germline V gives CDR1 SNHLY, CDR2 FYNNEI. The CDR3 DNA reads as TGTGCCAGCAGAGAACTAGCGGGGAGCACAGATACGCAGTATTTT. It is translated as CASRELAGSTDTQYF.

The rearrangement links TRBV29-1 to TRBJ2-3; TRBD2 might be the D (5 bases). The CDR3 runs to 16 residues. Germline V gene sequence: CDR1 SQVTM, CDR2 ANQGSEA. Between the trimmed V and J ends, which lost 4 bases and 1 base, there was a span of 18 bases. The CDR3 here is CSVGLGSGQGTDTQYF. The CDR3 DNA reads as TGCAGCGTTGGGTTGGGGAGCGGCCAGGGCACAGATACGCAGTATTTT.

This chain uses TRBV29-1 with TRBJ1-1; D perhaps matches TRBD1 (6 bases). V was trimmed by 7 bases and J by 3 bases, leaving 9 bases between them. The CDR3 is 11 amino acids. Germline CDR1 and CDR2: SQVTM and ANQGSEA. The CDR3 DNA sequence: TGCAGCGCGGACAGTGACACTGAAGCTTTCTTT. It is translated as CSADSDTEAFF.

This clone showed up just once. The V and J genes are TRBV18 and TRBJ2-1; 11 bases line up with TRBD2. CDR3 length equals 14 residues. The junction had 5 bases not matched to a gene; V was cut back by 2 bases and J by 11 bases. Germline CDR1 is KGHSH and CDR2 is LQKENI. Here the CDR3 DNA reads TGTGCCAGCTCACCAGGGACTAGCGGTAGTCAGCAGTTCTTC. Translating it yields CASSPGTSGSQQFF.